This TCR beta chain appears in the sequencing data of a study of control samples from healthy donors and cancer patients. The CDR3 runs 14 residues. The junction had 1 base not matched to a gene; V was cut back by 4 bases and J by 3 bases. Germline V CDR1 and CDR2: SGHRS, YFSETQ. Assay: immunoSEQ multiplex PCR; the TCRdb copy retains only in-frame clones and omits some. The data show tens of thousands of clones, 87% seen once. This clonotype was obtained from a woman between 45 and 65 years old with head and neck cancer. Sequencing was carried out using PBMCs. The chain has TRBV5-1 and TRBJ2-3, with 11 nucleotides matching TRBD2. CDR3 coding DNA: TGCGCCAGCAGCAGACTAGCGGGAACAGATACGCAGTATTTT. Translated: CASSRLAGTDTQYF.